This TCR beta chain comes out of a study of cytomegalovirus exposure and HLA in healthy donors. Study results and limitations: Information on immune exposure was restricted to one variable (CMV serostatus).

Researchers ran the PCR with 60 Vbeta and 13 Jbeta primers. Sequencing was performed with immunoSEQ multiplex PCR; in TCRdb, only in-frame clones are kept and a portion is missing. The table includes under 200,000 clones, 70% to 90% detected once. This clone was seen just once. Its antigen is unknown. V shed 1 base and J 5 bases; nucleotides not matched to a gene: 4. CDR1 and CDR2 (germline): SEHNR, FQNEAQ (reference sequence). This CDR3 comprises 15 residues. This TCR derives from a woman aged 18-30 years in good health and CMV-seronegative. This sequence joins TRBV7-9 and TRBJ1-1, with 10 positions matching TRBD1. Sequencing was performed on PBMCs. In nucleotides, the CDR3 is TGTGCCAGCAGCTTAGGACAGGGGGCGGGAACTGAAGCTTTCTTT. Translated: CASSLGQGAGTEAFF.